The 19 T cell receptor beta chains presented below share a single source sample, sequenced in a study of tissue T cells after allogeneic stem cell transplantation. Profiled with immunoSEQ multiplex PCR; TCRdb holds only in-frame clones, not every one. The data hold around 51,000 clones, with about three quarters observed a single time. Sequenced material: sorted cells pooled from one or two spleens. Source of these receptors: a pool of C57BL/6 mice in good health.

As concerns this clone: Germline and genes here are mouse. The read stops 1 residue short of the end of the CDR3; the missing end is completed from the germline J gene. The V gene is TRBV13-2, the J gene TRBJ1-1; 7 nucleotides line up with TRBD1. The ends lost 0 bases at V and 0 bases at J; junction bases unmatched: 2. Germline V gene lookup returns CDR1 NNHNN and CDR2 SYGAGS (reference sequence). The CDR3 sequence is 15 residues long. The chain's CDR3 is CASGDAGTANTEVFF. The sequenced CDR3 bases are TGTGCCAGCGGTGATGCAGGGACAGCAAACACAGAAGTCTTC.

In this sample, this clone turned up a few times. The genes and germline here are from mouse. From the germline J gene comes the end of the CDR3, since the read stops 1 residue before it. The J gene is TRBJ2-7, the V gene TRBV31; 8 bases are shared with TRBD1. The V segment lost 1 base and the J segment 6 bases; nucleotides outside the gene matches: 2. The CDR3 is made up of 12 amino acids. Germline V gives CDR1 GKSSPN, CDR2 SITVG. The CDR3 sequence: CAWSPDRGEQYF. The DNA read from the CDR3 is TGTGCCTGGAGTCCAGACAGGGGTGAACAGTAC.

Remarks on this clone: Mouse gene names apply. Read data end 1 residue before the CDR3 end; the end is taken from the germline J gene. The V gene is TRBV13-1, the J gene TRBJ1-4; D call uncertain. V dropped 5 bases and J dropped 4 bases, with 9 bases sitting between them. There are 13 residues in the CDR3. Looked up from germline, CDR1 is NSHNY and CDR2 is SYGAGN. The CDR3 reads CASRSPSNERLFF. The DNA read from the CDR3 is TGTGCCAGCAGATCCCCAAGCAACGAAAGATTATTT.

This clone was found a few times. Mouse gene names apply. The read ends 1 residue early relative to the CDR3; the germline J gene fills the gap. Other DNA sequences within the sample encode an identical CDR3. The chain recombines TRBV31 with TRBJ2-1; 7 nucleotides line up with TRBD2. This CDR3 comprises 14 residues. The J segment lost 1 base and the V segment lost 0 bases, leaving 0 bases of the junction unmatched. From germline, CDR1 is GKSSPN and CDR2 SITVG. The CDR3 sequence: CAWSLLGNYAEQFF. CDR3 DNA, as far as it was read: TGTGCCTGGAGTCTACTGGGGAACTATGCTGAGCAGTTC.

The table lists this clone with a few counts. The germline and genes are mouse ones. The DNA ends 1 residue before the CDR3 does, and the rest of the CDR3 is filled in from the germline J gene. The rearrangement links TRBV13-3 to TRBJ1-3, with D unresolved. V was trimmed by 2 bases and J by 0 bases, leaving 6 bases between them. CDR3 length: 14 amino acids. Germline V gene lookup returns CDR1 NNHDY and CDR2 SYVADS. The covered CDR3 bases are TGTGCCAGCAGTGACAGGATTTCTGGAAATACGCTCTAT. Its protein product is CASSDRISGNTLY. The full CDR3 protein is CASSDRISGNTLYF.

Note on this clone: The listed genes are named as in mouse. The read ends 1 residue early relative to the CDR3; the germline J gene fills the gap. The J gene is TRBJ2-1, the V gene TRBV31; TRBD2 is a possible D gene (6 bases). CDR3 size: 16 residues. Germline V gene data show CDR1 as GKSSPN and CDR2 as SITVG. Between the trimmed V and J ends, which lost 0 bases and 0 bases, there was a span of 12 bases. The CDR3 bases that were read are TGTGCCTGGAGTCTAGGTTCTGGGGCTAACTATGCTGAGCAGTTC. Its translation: CAWSLGSGANYAEQF. The whole CDR3 protein is CAWSLGSGANYAEQFF.

Concerning this clone: Mouse germline and gene names are used. The read stops 1 residue short of the end of the CDR3; the missing end is completed from the germline J gene. This chain uses TRBV3 with TRBJ2-1; D not resolved. There are 12 residues in the CDR3. Germline CDR1 is SNHLY and CDR2 is FYNGKV (reference sequence). The V end was cut by 3 bases, the J end by 0 bases, with 0 bases between. The CDR3 loop is CASSFNYAEQFF. Incomplete CDR3 DNA: TGTGCCAGCAGCTTTAACTATGCTGAGCAGTTC.

Comment on this clone: All gene names here are mouse names. With the read ending 1 residue before the CDR3 end, the germline J gene is used to fill in that end. The chain combines TRBV13-2 with TRBJ1-3, with D hard to call. Between the trimmed V and J ends, which lost 2 bases and 0 bases, there was a span of 6 bases. Germline CDR1 and CDR2: NNHNN and SYGAGS (reference sequence). The CDR3 has 14 residues. Here the CDR3 reads CASGDSDSGNTLYF. The CDR3 DNA, read in part, is TGTGCCAGCGGTGACTCCGATTCTGGAAATACGCTCTAT.

On this clone itself: Mouse names are used for the genes. The read ends 1 residue before the CDR3 terminus; that terminus is restored from the germline J gene. This rearrangement joins TRBV1 to TRBJ2-2; 12 positions agree with TRBD2. The germline V gene encodes CDR1 NSQYPW and CDR2 LRSPGD (reference sequence). J was trimmed by 4 bases and V by 3 bases; bases with no gene match: 6. The CDR3 sequence is 17 residues long. The CDR3 loop reads CTCSATGGARGTGQLYF. CDR3 bases read: TGCACCTGCAGTGCGACTGGGGGGGCGCGGGGCACCGGGCAGCTCTAC.

In the case of this clone: Gene and germline names: mouse. The DNA ends 1 residue before the CDR3 does, and the rest of the CDR3 is filled in from the germline J gene. The chain combines TRBV19 with TRBJ1-2; 8 nucleotides line up with TRBD1. The V gene's germline CDR1 is FNHDT and CDR2 SITEND (reference sequence). V trimming: 5 bases; J trimming: 2 bases; junction bases outside the gene matches: 8. CDR3 size: 15 residues. The sequenced CDR3 bases are TGTGCCAGCAGCCCCCGGACAGGGCAGAACTCCGACTACACC. The encoded protein is CASSPRTGQNSDYT. The CDR3, in full, reads CASSPRTGQNSDYTF.

Turning to this clone: Gene and germline names: mouse. The read ends 1 residue before the CDR3 terminus; that terminus is restored from the germline J gene. The J gene is TRBJ2-7, the V gene TRBV20; D gene unclear. The CDR3 extends over 11 amino acids. V lost 1 base, J lost 6 bases, and 7 bases lay in between. Germline-derived CDR1 and CDR2 are GFQATS and STVNSAI. The chain's CDR3 is CGARGGSEQYF. The DNA read from the CDR3 is TGTGGTGCTAGGGGGGGAAGTGAACAGTAC.

On this clone itself: Each gene name is a mouse one. Read data end 1 residue before the CDR3 end; the end is taken from the germline J gene. V and J are TRBV14 and TRBJ2-7, with a weak D call TRBD1 (6 bases). This CDR3 has 12 residues. The V gene's germline CDR1 is SGHDT and CDR2 FRDEAV. Trimming cost V 5 bases and J 4 bases, with 10 bases left between them. The CDR3 bases that were read are TGTGCCAGCAGCCGGACAGATTATGAACAGTAC. As protein: CASSRTDYEQY. The CDR3 reads in full as CASSRTDYEQYF.

Concerning this clone itself: Genes here carry mouse names. The CDR3 end falls 1 residue outside the read, so it is completed with the germline J gene. The rearrangement links TRBV14 to TRBJ2-7, with D possibly matching TRBD1 (6 bases). Trimming stripped 5 bases from V and 0 bases from J, with 12 bases between. The CDR3 is 14 amino acids. Germline V gives CDR1 SGHDT, CDR2 FRDEAV. CDR3 sequence reads: CASSSGTFSYEQYF. CDR3 bases read: TGTGCCAGCAGCTCCGGGACATTCTCCTATGAACAGTAC.

In the case of this clone: Mouse gene names apply. The read comes to an end 1 residue before the CDR3 does, leaving the germline J gene to fill in the end. V usage is TRBV2 and J usage is TRBJ1-2; 7 bases are a match to TRBD1. Germline trimming cut 0 bases from V and 4 bases from J; bases unmatched to any gene: 2. Germline V CDR1 and CDR2: LGHNA, YSYQKL. This CDR3 is 14 amino acids long. CDR3 protein: CASSQDRGGSDYTF. The DNA read from the CDR3 is TGTGCCAGCAGCCAAGACAGGGGGGGCTCCGACTACACC.

On this clone: Gene names and germline refer to mouse. Coverage ceases 1 residue before the CDR3 finishes, and the germline J gene fills in the end. The V gene is TRBV31, the J gene TRBJ2-7; a possible D gene is TRBD1 (5 bases). This CDR3 spans 13 amino acids. Trimming left V 0 bases short and J 1 base short, with 7 bases between. The V gene's germline CDR1 is GKSSPN and CDR2 SITVG. The CDR3 DNA, read in part, is TGTGCCTGGAGTCTAACAGGTTCCTATGAACAGTAC. Its translation: CAWSLTGSYEQY. The entire CDR3 is CAWSLTGSYEQYF. The whole variable domain, remainder taken from reference TRBV31 and TRBJ2-7, is AQTIHQWPVAEIKAVGSPLSLGCTIKGKSSPNLYWYWQATGGTLQQLFYSITVGQVESVVQLNLSASRPKDDQFILSTEKLLLSHSGFYLCAWSLTGSYEQYFGPGTRLTVL.

With regard to this clone: Genes and germline come from the mouse. The sequence runs out 1 residue before the end of the CDR3; the remainder is reconstructed from the germline J gene. The rearrangement links TRBV13-1 to TRBJ1-3; D not certain. This CDR3 is 13 amino acids long. The germline gives CDR1 NSHNY, CDR2 SYGAGN. The ends were cut back, 1 base at V and 0 bases at J, with 2 bases in the middle. The CDR3 protein is CASSDLSGNTLYF. The sequenced part of the CDR3 DNA is TGTGCCAGCAGTGATCTTTCTGGAAATACGCTCTAT.

About this clone itself: The germline and genes are mouse ones. The read ends 1 residue shy of where the CDR3 ends; the end is completed using the germline J gene. This CDR3 is also generated by other DNA sequences in the sample. The chain recombines TRBV15 with TRBJ1-4; D gene uncertain. The CDR3 runs 12 residues. CDR1 is SGHND, CDR2 FRSKSL, per germline. The ends were cut back, 6 bases at V and 1 base at J, with 3 bases in the middle. CDR3 sequence: CASRDSNERLFF. The part of the CDR3 DNA that was read is TGTGCCAGCAGAGATTCCAACGAAAGATTATTT.

This clone was found a few times. The gene symbols are mouse symbols. The DNA ends 1 residue before the CDR3 does, and the rest of the CDR3 is filled in from the germline J gene. The chain uses TRBV13-1 and TRBJ1-4, with TRBD1 identical over 11 bases. CDR1 and CDR2 from the germline V gene are NSHNY and SYGAGN. The V gene end was trimmed by 3 bases and the J gene end by 3 bases; junction bases not matched to a gene: 1. The CDR3 totals 15 residues. CDR3: CASSGTGGTNERLFF. The part of the CDR3 DNA that was read is TGTGCCAGCAGTGGGACAGGGGGCACCAACGAAAGATTATTT. Filled out from reference TRBV13-1 and TRBJ1-4, the complete variable domain reads EAAVTQSPRNKVTVTGGNVTLSCRQTNSHNYMYWYRQDTGHGLRLIHYSYGAGNLRIGDVPDGYKATRTTQEDFFLLLELASPSQTSLYFCASSGTGGTNERLFFGHGTKLSVL.

Concerning this clone itself: The genes and germline here are from mouse. The read comes to an end 1 residue before the CDR3 does, leaving the germline J gene to fill in the end. The chain combines TRBV19 with TRBJ1-3; D not resolved. V dropped 2 bases and J dropped 0 bases, with 6 bases sitting between them. The CDR3 covers 14 residues. The germline gives CDR1 FNHDT, CDR2 SITEND (reference sequence). CDR3 loop: CASSIPSSGNTLYF. The sequenced CDR3 bases are TGTGCCAGCAGTATCCCGTCTTCTGGAAATACGCTCTAT.